These 12 T cell receptor beta chains originate from one sample sequenced in a study of T cell changes during pregnancy in multiple sclerosis. Data came from immunoSEQ multiplex PCR; TCRdb stores just in-frame clones and leaves some out. The sample has tens of thousands of clones, approximately 90% seen once. Sequenced material: peripheral blood, taken in the third trimester of pregnancy. Receptors were obtained from a female donor with multiple sclerosis, enrolled in a pregnancy study.

This rearrangement joins TRBV7-2 to TRBJ2-7; 12 nucleotides line up with TRBD2. The V gene's germline CDR1 is SGHTA and CDR2 FQGNSA. The V gene end was trimmed by 3 bases and the J gene end by 2 bases; junction bases not matched to a gene: 5. This CDR3 is built from 16 residues. The chain's CDR3 is CASSLGRTSGTYEQYF. The CDR3 nucleotides are TGTGCCAGCAGCTTGGGCCGGACTAGCGGGACCTACGAGCAGTACTTC.

V is TRBV5-1 and J is TRBJ1-5; D unresolved. Germline-derived CDR1 and CDR2 are SGHRS and YFSETQ. V dropped 2 bases and J dropped 0 bases, with 9 bases sitting between them. This CDR3 is 15 amino acids long. The CDR3 DNA sequence: TGCGCCAGCAGCTTAACGGGAAATAGCAATCAGCCCCAGCATTTT. Its translation: CASSLTGNSNQPQHF.

This clone is a singleton in its sample. This chain connects TRBV10-2 to TRBJ2-5, with 12 nucleotides matching TRBD2. Germline-derived CDR1 and CDR2 are WSHSY and SAAADI. The CDR3 has 13 residues. V dropped 9 bases and J dropped 3; count of bases not matched to a gene: 2. CDR3 region: CASRLAGEETQYF. Here the CDR3 DNA reads TGCGCCAGTCGACTAGCGGGAGAAGAGACCCAGTACTTC.

The chain uses TRBV5-1 and TRBJ2-3; 11 nucleotides align to TRBD2. Trimming cost V 2 bases and J 4 bases; bases outside gene matches: 9. Germline CDR1 reads SGHRS; CDR2 reads YFSETQ. The CDR3 is 17 residues long. This chain's CDR3 is CASSFTTSGSSPDTQYF. In DNA form, the CDR3 reads TGCGCCAGCAGCTTCACCACTAGCGGGAGCTCGCCAGATACGCAGTATTTT.

The V and J genes are TRBV12-5 and TRBJ1-1, with 8 bases identical to TRBD1. Germline V gives CDR1 LGHNT, CDR2 FRNRAP. J lost 9 bases, V lost 1 base, and 4 bases had no gene match. There are 13 residues in the CDR3. The CDR3: CASGLETGVKAFF. DNA of the CDR3: TGTGCTAGTGGTTTGGAGACAGGGGTTAAAGCTTTCTTT. Looking up the rest from reference TRBV12-5 and TRBJ1-1 gives the full variable domain: DARVTQTPRHKVTEMGQEVTMRCQPILGHNTVFWYRQTMMQGLELLAYFRNRAPLDDSGMPKDRFSAEMPDATLATLKIQPSEPRDSAVYFCASGLETGVKAFFGQGTRLTVV.

This rearrangement joins TRBV29-1 to TRBJ2-3; D might be TRBD2 (6 bases). V was clipped by 7 bases and J by 5 bases, with 16 bases between them. In germline, CDR1 is SQVTM, CDR2 ANQGSEA. This CDR3 has 13 residues. In nucleotides, the CDR3 is TGCAGCGGGGGGGTCAGGGTCATAGATACGCAGTATTTT. This gives the protein CSGGVRVIDTQYF.

This chain joins TRBV7-9 and TRBJ2-5, with D possibly being TRBD1 (5 bases). The length of the CDR3 is 15 residues. Between the trimmed V and J ends, which lost 8 bases and 5 bases, there was a span of 21 bases. Germline V gene lookup returns CDR1 SEHNR and CDR2 FQNEAQ (reference sequence). CDR3 in amino acids: CASAPGARVGETQYF. CDR3 nucleotides: TGTGCCAGCGCCCCTGGGGCCAGGGTCGGGGAGACCCAGTACTTC. Full variable domain (missing parts from reference TRBV7-9 and TRBJ2-5): DTGVSQNPRHKITKRGQNVTFRCDPISEHNRLYWYRQTLGQGPEFLTYFQNEAQLEKSRLLSDRFSAERPKGSFSTLEIQRTEQGDSAMYLCASAPGARVGETQYFGPGTRLLVL.

The rearrangement uses TRBV6-1 and TRBJ2-2; D is ambiguous. Trimming pared 1 base from V and 9 bases from J, leaving 15 bases between. Germline loops: CDR1 MNHNS, CDR2 SASEGT. The CDR3 has 15 amino acids. Here the CDR3 reads CASSEVGFGFRELFF. CDR3 DNA sequence: TGTGCCAGCAGTGAAGTGGGTTTCGGGTTCCGGGAGCTGTTTTTT.

This chain uses TRBV2 with TRBJ1-2; 12 nucleotides align to TRBD1. Germline loops: CDR1 SNHLY, CDR2 FYNNEI. This CDR3 is 15 amino acids long. The junction had 14 bases not matched to a gene; V was cut back by 10 bases and J by 8 bases. CDR3 DNA sequence: TGTGCCATCACGAGAGGTTCGGGACAGGGGGCCGGCTACACCTTC. Residues: CAITRGSGQGAGYTF.

The chain carries TRBV7-9 and TRBJ2-5; no clear D gene. This CDR3 has 13 amino acids. V was shortened by 7 bases and J by 1 base, with 10 bases between the two germline ends. Per germline, CDR1 SEHNR and CDR2 FQNEAQ (reference sequence). The CDR3 DNA reads TGTGCCAGCACCACCCCGGGCCAAGAGACCCAGTACTTC. This gives the protein CASTTPGQETQYF.

The chain employs TRBV7-2 and TRBJ2-3; 7 positions agree with TRBD2. The CDR3 consists of 16 residues. J gave up 0 bases and V 3 bases, and 6 bases lay outside the gene matches. Germline V CDR1 and CDR2: SGHTA, FQGNSA. CDR3 loop: CASSFQRGASTDTQYF. The CDR3 DNA reads as TGTGCCAGCAGCTTTCAGCGGGGTGCTAGCACAGATACGCAGTATTTT.

V usage is TRBV4-2 and J usage is TRBJ1-2; the D gene is possibly TRBD1 (6 bases). V lost 0 bases and J 6 bases, leaving 11 bases between the germline ends. CDR1 is LGHNA and CDR2 is YNFKEQ in the germline V gene. The CDR3 is made up of 14 amino acids. The CDR3 protein is CASSQDGGLNGYTF. The CDR3 DNA sequence: TGTGCCAGCAGCCAAGACGGGGGGCTCAATGGCTACACCTTC.